What follows is one T cell receptor (beta chain) and its context. Its antigen is currently unknown. Libraries were prepared by immunoSEQ multiplex PCR; TCRdb keeps only in-frame clonotypes and omits some of them. The sample has about 2.1 million clones, approximately 92% seen once; the top ten hold about 1.7%. Only CD45RO-negative cells positively selected for CCR7 counted as naive CD8 cells, so terminally differentiated effector memory CD45RA+ cells were excluded. This entry comes from a study of shared clonotypes between healthy human individuals. Broader study findings: Although depth was large, rarefaction showed that sequencing of the sorted subsets was incomplete. Only blood was sampled; tissue repertoires likely differ. What limited the represented genetic and exposure-history diversity was the small number of donors.

The V and J ends lost 4 bases and 8 bases, in that order; junction bases with no gene match: 2. This CDR3 region has 12 residues. Germline CDR1 is SGDLS and CDR2 is YYNGEE. Input material: naive CD8+ T cells from PBMCs. This chain links TRBV9 with TRBJ2-1; 8 bases map to TRBD1. This receptor was taken from a man in his late teens or twenties in good health. Some clones in this sample may be carry-over from other donors' samples. The CDR3 sequence: CASSQGADEQFF. The CDR3 DNA is TGTGCCAGCAGCCAGGGGGCCGATGAGCAGTTCTTC. Full variable domain (outside the CDR3, taken from reference TRBV9 and TRBJ2-1): DSGVTQTPKHLITATGQRVTLRCSPRSGDLSVYWYQQSLDQGLQFLIQYYNGEERAKGNILERFSAQQFPDLHSELNLSSLELGDSALYFCASSQGADEQFFGPGTRLTVL.